This T cell receptor (beta chain) was captured in a study of CD8+ T cells in alopecia areata. In the study overall: For 6 to 18 months, tofacitinib was taken, and 6 months off drug followed. Study-wide results and limits: Many expanded lesional clones persisted during tofacitinib (in both scalp and blood). Lesional scalp, especially alopecia totalis/universalis, showed higher clonality than normal scalp.

This clone was seen once. As yet, its antigen is unknown. The CDR3 contains 15 residues. V gave up 2 bases and J gave up 5 bases, with 12 bases separating them. CDR1 and CDR2 from the germline V gene are MNHEY and SMNVEV (reference sequence). RNA was extracted and reverse transcribed into cDNA as the sequencing template. Sequenced by immunoSEQ multiplex PCR; TCRdb stores in-frame clones only, minus some. The sample lists 90,000 to 150,000 clones; around 58% were seen once. Stated treatment: oral pan-JAK inhibitor, 5-10 mg twice daily. Here the sequenced sample was CD8+ T cells sorted from blood, taken at week 4, from a patient treated with tofacitinib. The clonotype comes from a human donor with alopecia areata. The chain has TRBV27 and TRBJ2-2, with D maybe TRBD2 (6 bases). The CDR3 loop reads CASSLPWGGTGELFF. Written as DNA, the CDR3 is TGTGCCAGCAGTTTACCCTGGGGAGGAACCGGGGAGCTGTTTTTT.